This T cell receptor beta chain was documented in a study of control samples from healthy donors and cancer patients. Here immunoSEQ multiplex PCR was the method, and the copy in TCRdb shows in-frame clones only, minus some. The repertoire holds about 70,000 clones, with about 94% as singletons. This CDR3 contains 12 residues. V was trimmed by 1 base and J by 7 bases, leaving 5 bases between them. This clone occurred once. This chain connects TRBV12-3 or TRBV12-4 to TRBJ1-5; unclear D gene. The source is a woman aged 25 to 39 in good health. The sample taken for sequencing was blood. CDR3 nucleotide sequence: TGTGCCAGCAGTTTAGGGATCCAGCCCCAGCATTTT. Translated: CASSLGIQPQHF.